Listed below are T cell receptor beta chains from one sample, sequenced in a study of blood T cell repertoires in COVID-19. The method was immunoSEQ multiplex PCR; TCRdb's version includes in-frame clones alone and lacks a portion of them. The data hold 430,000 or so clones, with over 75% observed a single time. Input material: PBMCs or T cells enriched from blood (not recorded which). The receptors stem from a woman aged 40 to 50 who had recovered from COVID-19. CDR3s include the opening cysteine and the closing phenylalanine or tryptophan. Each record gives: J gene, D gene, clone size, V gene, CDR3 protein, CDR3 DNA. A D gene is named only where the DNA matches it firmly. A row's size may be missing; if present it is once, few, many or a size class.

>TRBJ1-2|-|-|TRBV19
CASSIADKDYGYTF
TGTGCCAGTAGTATTGCTGACAAAGACTATGGCTACACCTTC
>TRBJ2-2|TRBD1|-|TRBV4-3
CASSHGDRENTGELFF
TGCGCCAGCAGCCATGGGGACAGGGAGAACACCGGGGAGCTGTTTTTT
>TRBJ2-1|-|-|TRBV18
CASSPQRNEQFF
TGTGCCAGCTCACCTCAGCGCAATGAGCAGTTCTTC
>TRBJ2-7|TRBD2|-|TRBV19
CASSVWTSGRSYEQYF
TGTGCCAGTAGTGTATGGACTAGCGGGAGATCCTACGAGCAGTACTTC
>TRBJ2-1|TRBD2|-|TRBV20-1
CSASYAGVDNEQFF
TGCAGTGCTAGTTATGCGGGAGTTGACAATGAGCAGTTCTTC
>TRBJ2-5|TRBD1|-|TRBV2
CASRPGQGRETQYF
TGTGCCAGCAGACCAGGACAGGGGAGAGAGACCCAGTACTTC
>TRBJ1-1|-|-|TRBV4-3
CASSQEFPVMNTEAFF
TGCGCCAGCAGCCAAGAATTTCCGGTGATGAACACTGAAGCTTTCTTT
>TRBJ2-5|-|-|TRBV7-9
CASSSDRYFQETQYF
TGTGCCAGCAGCTCCGACAGGTACTTCCAAGAGACCCAGTACTTC
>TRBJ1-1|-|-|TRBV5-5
CASSLEQVNTEAFF
TGTGCCAGCAGCTTGGAACAGGTTAACACTGAAGCTTTCTTT
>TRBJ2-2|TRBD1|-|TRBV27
CATAKDRVRAGELFF
TGTGCCACCGCGAAGGACAGGGTTCGCGCCGGGGAGCTGTTTTTT
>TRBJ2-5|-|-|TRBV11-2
CASSHGGLEYF
TGTGCCAGCAGCCACGGGGGGCTGGAGTACTTC
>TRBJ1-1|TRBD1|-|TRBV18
CASSPGQGATEAFF
TGTGCCAGCTCACCGGGACAGGGGGCGACTGAAGCTTTCTTT
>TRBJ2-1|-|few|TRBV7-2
CASSGQAGNEQFF
TGTGCCAGCAGCGGACAGGCGGGGAATGAGCAGTTCTTC
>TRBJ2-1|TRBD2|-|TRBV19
CASSIGLARHNEQFF
TGTGCCAGTAGTATTGGACTAGCTAGACACAATGAGCAGTTCTTC
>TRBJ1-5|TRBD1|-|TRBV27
CARDYDRGGNQPQHF
TGTGCCAGGGATTATGACAGGGGGGGAAATCAGCCCCAGCATTTT